These 13 T cell receptor beta chains came from one sample sequenced in a study of shared clonotypes between healthy human individuals. Assay used: immunoSEQ multiplex PCR; TCRdb lists only in-frame clones, some missing. The sample includes 1 million to 1.3 million clones, approximately 78% of them seen just once. Sequenced sample: memory CD4+ T cells from PBMCs. The subset is: CD45RA-negative fraction. The receptors were sampled from a man aged 18-30 years in good health. Some clones in this sample may be carry-over from other donors' samples.

This chain uses TRBV5-1 with TRBJ2-2; 7 bases match TRBD1. Germline CDR1 and CDR2: SGHRS and YFSETQ. V lost 5 bases to trimming and J lost 7 bases; unmatched junction nucleotides: 2. The CDR3 loop spans 12 amino acids. CDR3 DNA sequence: TGCGCCAGCAGACGGGACAGCGGGGAGCTGTTTTTT. This codes for CASRRDSGELFF. The variable domain in full, completed from reference TRBV5-1 and TRBJ2-2, reads KAGVTQTPRYLIKTRGQQVTLSCSPISGHRSVSWYQQTPGQGLQFLFEYFSETQRNKGNFPGRFSGRQFSNSRSEMNVSTLELGDSALYLCASRRDSGELFFGEGSRLTVL.

The chain joins TRBV15 to TRBJ2-3; D not certain. V dropped 2 bases and J dropped 1 base, with 4 bases sitting between them. The CDR3 runs 13 residues. Germline CDR1 LNHNV, CDR2 YYDKDF (reference sequence). CDR3 coding DNA: TGTGCCACCAGCAGACTAGGCACAGATACGCAGTATTTT. Its translation: CATSRLGTDTQYF. Variable domain in full (rest from reference TRBV15 and TRBJ2-3): DAMVIQNPRYQVTQFGKPVTLSCSQTLNHNVMYWYQQKSSQAPKLLFHYYDKDFNNEADTPDNFQSRRPNTSFCFLDIRSPGLGDTAMYLCATSRLGTDTQYFGPGTRLTVL.

The CDR3 bases are TGTGCCTCTCGGAGGGATTCGGGGTCCACTGAAGCTTTCTTT. Encoded protein: CASRRDSGSTEAFF. The chain is built from TRBV6-5 and TRBJ1-1, with D hard to call. From germline, CDR1 is MNHEY and CDR2 SVGAGI. The germline V and J ends were trimmed by 11 bases and 4 bases, with 20 bases remaining between them. The CDR3 spans 14 residues.

The V gene is TRBV7-3, the J gene TRBJ1-1; the D gene is possibly TRBD1 (6 bases). In germline, CDR1 is SGHTA, CDR2 FQGTGA. The length of the CDR3 is 15 residues. Trimming took 2 bases from V and 1 from J, leaving 11 bases between them. The CDR3 nucleotides are TGTGCCAGCAGCTTAGACAGGTCCGGGAACACTGAAGCTTTCTTT. Its protein product is CASSLDRSGNTEAFF.

This clone has more than one count but fewer than ten. This specimen includes other DNA sequences encoding the same CDR3. V usage is TRBV4-1 and J usage is TRBJ2-1; 7 bases fit TRBD2. The CDR3 consists of 18 residues. V lost 1 base, J lost 6 bases, and 15 bases stayed unmatched. Germline V gives CDR1 MGHRA, CDR2 YSYEKL. The CDR3 DNA follows: TGCGCCAGCAGCCAAGGAGCCTTTCGGCGGGAGCTGAGCAATGAGCAGTTCTTC. Translating gives CASSQGAFRRELSNEQFF.

This chain joins TRBV2 and TRBJ2-1; 10 positions match TRBD1. Per germline, CDR1 SNHLY and CDR2 FYNNEI. V gave up 5 bases and J gave up 9 bases; unmatched junction bases: 10. The CDR3 has 15 residues. The CDR3 DNA reads as TGTGCCAGCAGTTCTGCCGGGACAGGGGAAGGTGAGCAGTTCTTC. Its protein is CASSSAGTGEGEQFF.

As for this clone: A single base separates this from a much larger clone, so it may be a read error. Other DNA sequences from this sample encode an identical CDR3 as well. V gene TRBV27 combines with J gene TRBJ2-5; D call uncertain. The CDR3 extends over 13 amino acids. The germline V and J ends were trimmed by 8 bases and 1 base, with 11 bases remaining between them. The V gene's germline CDR1 is MNHEY and CDR2 SMNVEV (reference sequence). In nucleotides, the CDR3 is TGTGCCAGCCTCCTATGCCCCCAAGAGACCCAGTACTTC. Protein sequence: CASLLCPQETQYF.

This rearrangement joins TRBV5-4 to TRBJ2-4; weak D call: TRBD2 (5 bases). The V gene's germline CDR1 is SGHNT and CDR2 YYREEE (reference sequence). The ends were cut back, 4 bases at V and 4 bases at J, with 12 bases in the middle. CDR3 size: 14 residues. CDR3 nucleotides: TGTGCCAGCAGCCCGGCCGGGGTAAAAAACATTCAGTACTTC. Encoded protein: CASSPAGVKNIQYF.

The chain uses TRBV2 and TRBJ1-5; 7 bases fit TRBD1. This CDR3 has 14 amino acids. Germline loops: CDR1 SNHLY, CDR2 FYNNEI. After removal of 6 bases from V and 2 bases from J, the junction contained 4 bases not matched to a gene. The CDR3, as DNA: TGTGCCAGCAGGGCAGGGGGTGGCAATCAGCCCCAGCATTTT. As protein: CASRAGGGNQPQHF. Using reference TRBV2 and TRBJ1-5 for the parts outside the CDR3, the full variable domain is EPEVTQTPSHQVTQMGQEVILRCVPISNHLYFYWYRQILGQKVEFLVSFYNNEISEKSEIFDDQFSVERPDGSNFTLKIRSTKLEDSAMYFCASRAGGGNQPQHFGDGTRLSIL.

This chain joins TRBV28 and TRBJ1-1; 7 nucleotides match TRBD1. CDR1 is MDHEN, CDR2 SYDVKM, per germline. The CDR3 loop spans 16 amino acids. The ends lost 3 bases at V and 0 bases at J; junction bases unmatched: 7. This CDR3 reads CASSFLGQSVNTEAFF. The CDR3 nucleotides are TGTGCCAGCAGTTTTTTGGGACAGTCAGTGAACACTGAAGCTTTCTTT.

CDR3 protein: CASSQVGRVNEQYF. The CDR3 nucleotides are TGTGCCAGCAGCCAAGTGGGAAGGGTTAACGAGCAGTACTTC. The V gene is TRBV14, the J gene TRBJ2-7; D gene ambiguous. V gave up 1 base and J gave up 5 bases, with 12 bases separating them. Germline values: CDR1 SGHDN, CDR2 FVKESK. The CDR3 has 14 amino acids.

This clone has a handful of counts. The genes are TRBV19 and TRBJ1-1, with D hard to call. This CDR3 is 13 amino acids long. The V end was cut by 2 bases, the J end by 6 bases, with 10 bases between. CDR1 and CDR2 (germline): LNHDA, SQIVND (reference sequence). The CDR3 region has the DNA TGTGCCAGTAGTATAACGGGGAGTCCTGAAGCTTTCTTT. This translates into CASSITGSPEAFF.

This clone came up once. Other DNA sequences in this sample translate to the same CDR3. V gene TRBV5-1 combines with J gene TRBJ2-7; 8 bases match TRBD1. V was clipped by 3 bases and J by 2 bases; unmatched bases: 1. The CDR3 totals 13 residues. The V gene's germline CDR1 is SGHRS and CDR2 YFSETQ. Here the CDR3 DNA reads TGCGCCAGCAGCTCGACAGGGGCCTACGAGCAGTACTTC. This translates into CASSSTGAYEQYF.